This entry concerns a single T cell receptor beta chain. Seattle's cohort entered during active infection and was followed longitudinally. This record belongs to a study of blood T cell repertoires in COVID-19. The repertoire was sequenced with immunoSEQ multiplex PCR; TCRdb's copy has only in-frame clones and lacks some. The sample has about 150,000 clones, more than 75% seen once. The CDR3 loop spans 15 amino acids. The TCR was taken from a man aged 55 to 69 with COVID-19, enrolled during active disease. The sequenced sample was peripheral blood. V and J are TRBV21-1 and TRBJ2-1; the D call of TRBD2 is as the table states it, not checked on the DNA. TRBV21-1 is classified as a pseudogene. CDR3 sequence reads: CASRLPIALLDEQFF. CDR3 DNA: TGTGCCAGCAGACTCCCCATTGCGCTTCTTGATGAGCAGTTCTTC.